These 30 T cell receptor beta chains came from one sample sequenced in a study of relationships among human T cell subsets. Anti-CD25 beads selected CD4+CD25+ regulatory T cells from positively selected CD4+ cells. TCR alpha and beta CDR3s were amplified from mRNA by semiquantitative ARM-PCR. In ARM-PCR, communal superprimers followed tagged nested gene-specific primers for exponential amplification. Using its own MiXCR run on the multiplex PCR reads, TCRdb lists one record per CDR3 protein. The table records about 14,000 distinct CDR3 sequences, 60% of them present only once. The specimen sequenced was Tregs sorted from blood. The receptor source for this set is a man between 35 and 55 years old in good health.

V usage is TRBV7-9 and J usage is TRBJ1-1; D uncertain. V was trimmed by 2 bases and J by 3 bases, leaving 7 bases between them. The germline CDR1 and CDR2 sequences are SEHNR and FQNEAQ (reference sequence). The CDR3 runs to 13 residues. CDR3 region: CASSLTSDTEAFF. The CDR3 bases are TGTGCCAGCAGCTTAACTTCAGACACTGAAGCTTTCTTT.

The CDR3 loop reads CSARLQGLWEKLFF. DNA for the CDR3: TGCAGTGCTAGGTTGCAGGGGCTATGGGAAAAACTGTTTTTT. The chain employs TRBV20-1 and TRBJ1-4, with D possibly being TRBD1 (6 bases). CDR1 DFQATT and CDR2 SNEGSKA come from the germline V gene (reference sequence). CDR3 length: 14 residues. Trimming took off 3 bases at V and 8 bases at J, with 16 bases between the two ends.

This clonotype has just one count. The CDR3 nucleotides read TGCGCCAGCACTCCGACTAGCGTGGAGAATACGCAGTATTTT. This translates into CASTPTSVENTQYF. This chain links TRBV10-2 with TRBJ2-3; TRBD2 matches 8 bases. CDR3 length: 14 residues. CDR1 WSHSY and CDR2 SAAADI come from the germline V gene. With 7 bases clipped from V and 7 bases from J, the junction kept 10 bases outside the gene matches.

Note on this clonotype: The germline gene is not matched at one end of the junction; a read error may be the cause. This rearrangement joins TRBV20-1 to TRBJ2-3, with 8 positions matching TRBD2. This CDR3 has 12 amino acids. CDR1 and CDR2 from the germline V gene are DFQATT and SNEGSKA (reference sequence). DNA for the CDR3: TGCAGTACTAGCGGAGGCACAGATACGCAGTATTTT. The encoded protein is CSTSGGTDTQYF.

The rearrangement links TRBV20-1 to TRBJ2-1, with D hard to call. Trimming removed 5 bases at V and 9 bases at J, with 11 bases between. The CDR3 runs to 11 residues. Germline V gives CDR1 DFQATT, CDR2 SNEGSKA (reference sequence). The CDR3: CSAAALGEQFF. DNA of the CDR3: TGCAGTGCTGCCGCTTTGGGTGAGCAGTTCTTC.

The chain recombines TRBV11-3 with TRBJ2-3, with TRBD1 matching 12 bases. Germline CDR1 SGHNT, CDR2 YENEEA. Trimming took 5 bases from V and 0 from J; bases not matched to a gene: 3. The CDR3 spans 16 residues. The chain's CDR3 is CASSPGQGASTDTQYF. The CDR3 DNA reads as TGTGCCAGCAGCCCGGGACAGGGGGCCAGCACAGATACGCAGTATTTT.

This clonotype turned up a few times. The germline gene is not matched at one end of the junction; a read error may be the cause. V gene TRBV5-4 combines with J gene TRBJ2-5, with D uncertain. This CDR3 is 15 amino acids long. Germline CDR1 is SGHNT and CDR2 is YYREEE (reference sequence). The CDR3 loop reads CASSVKPGPQETQYF. CDR3 coding DNA: TGCGCCAGCAGCGTAAAGCCGGGCCCGCAGGAGACCCAGTACTTC.

The gene calls are TRBV28 and TRBJ1-5, with D unclear. CDR1 and CDR2 from the germline V gene are MDHEN and SYDVKM. This CDR3 is 15 amino acids long. The V gene lost 5 bases and the J gene lost 0 bases, with 11 bases spanning the gap. CDR3 sequence: CASSLGGNSNQPQHF. Written as DNA, the CDR3 is TGTGCCAGCAGTCTGGGCGGGAATAGCAATCAGCCCCAGCATTTT.

This clonotype occurred once. The rearrangement uses TRBV11-3 and TRBJ2-6; D is undetermined. The germline V gene encodes CDR1 SGHNT and CDR2 YENEEA. Trimming cost V 3 bases and J 3 bases, with 3 bases left between them. This CDR3 comprises 13 residues. CDR3 sequence reads: CASSLDGANVLTF. DNA of the CDR3: TGTGCCAGCAGCTTGGATGGGGCCAACGTCCTGACTTTC.

The CDR3 loop reads CASSGPRYQPQHF. CDR3 nucleotide sequence: TGTGCCAGCAGTGGTCCCAGGTATCAGCCCCAGCATTTT. The chain joins TRBV28 to TRBJ1-5; D is ambiguous. The CDR3 is made up of 13 amino acids. Trimming removed 5 bases from V and 5 bases from J, with 10 bases in between. Germline V gene lookup returns CDR1 MDHEN and CDR2 SYDVKM.

The J gene is TRBJ2-5, the V gene TRBV20-1, with a possible D match to TRBD2 (6 bases). The CDR3 is 12 amino acids. The germline CDR1 and CDR2 sequences are DFQATT and SNEGSKA (reference sequence). CDR3 in DNA: TGCAGGTCCGGGACTCAAGGAGTGGCCCAGTACTTC. Protein: CRSGTQGVAQYF.

J is TRBJ2-5 and V is TRBV28; 8 bases match TRBD1. V shed 2 bases and J 4 bases; nucleotides not matched to a gene: 15. The length of the CDR3 is 18 residues. The germline CDR1 and CDR2 sequences are MDHEN and SYDVKM. The CDR3 DNA reads TGTGCCAGCAGTTTAAGCCAAGCGGACAGGGCATCGCGAGAGACCCAGTACTTC. It is translated as CASSLSQADRASRETQYF. The full variable domain, its missing parts supplied by reference TRBV28 and TRBJ2-5, is DVKVTQSSRYLVKRTGEKVFLECVQDMDHENMFWYRQDPGLGLRLIYFSYDVKMKEKGDIPEGYSVSREKKERFSLILESASTNQTSMYLCASSLSQADRASRETQYFGPGTRLLVL.

A few counts support this clonotype. A junction end diverges from the germline sequence, so it may reflect a read error. V is TRBV13 and J is TRBJ2-7, with TRBD2 matching over 9 bases. This CDR3 contains 15 residues. Germline V gene data show CDR1 as PRHDT and CDR2 as FYEKMQ (reference sequence). In nucleotides, the CDR3 is TGTGCCAGCAGCCCTCAAGGGACTAGCTCCCACGAGCAGTACTTC. It codes for CASSPQGTSSHEQYF.

V and J are TRBV20-1 and TRBJ2-1; D is uncertain. V lost 0 bases and J 6 bases, leaving 6 bases between the germline ends. This CDR3 spans 12 amino acids. Germline V gene lookup returns CDR1 DFQATT and CDR2 SNEGSKA (reference sequence). CDR3 bases: TGCAGTGCTAGAGATTTCGGCAATGAGCAGTTCTTC. Translation gives CSARDFGNEQFF.

This sequence joins TRBV12-3 or TRBV12-4 and TRBJ1-6; 7 positions agree with TRBD1. J gave up 6 bases and V 4 bases, and 9 bases lay outside the gene matches. The CDR3 is made up of 16 amino acids. The CDR3 region has the DNA TGTGCCAGCAGTTCCCGACAGGGAGTTAGTAATTCACCCCTCCACTTT. Its protein is CASSSRQGVSNSPLHF.

CDR3 sequence reads: CASSYGNMGAQDSPLHF. The CDR3 coding sequence is TGTGCCAGCAGTTACGGTAACATGGGGGCACAGGATTCACCCCTCCACTTT. The chain is built from TRBV6-6 and TRBJ1-6; TRBD1 might be the D (6 bases). This CDR3 comprises 17 residues. CDR1 and CDR2 from the germline V gene are MNHNY and SVGAGI (reference sequence). V dropped 2 bases and J dropped 8 bases, with 19 bases sitting between them.

The chain is built from TRBV11-2 and TRBJ2-1; TRBD2 aligns across 14 bases. CDR3 length: 18 amino acids. The germline V gene has CDR1 SGHAT and CDR2 FQNNGV. V shed 1 base, J shed 2 bases, and the junction held 4 bases outside the gene matches. The CDR3 DNA follows: TGTGCCAGCAGCTTAGGGACTAGCGGGAGGATGACCTACAATGAGCAGTTCTTC. Translation gives CASSLGTSGRMTYNEQFF.

The chain joins TRBV19 to TRBJ2-2; D is unresolved. The CDR3 has 14 amino acids. The V gene's germline CDR1 is LNHDA and CDR2 SQIVND (reference sequence). Between the trimmed V and J ends, which lost 5 bases and 4 bases, there was a span of 11 bases. CDR3 sequence (DNA): TGTGCCAGTAGTCGGATACACACCACCGGGGAGCTGTTTTTT. It codes for CASSRIHTTGELFF.

This rearrangement joins TRBV20-1 to TRBJ2-1, with D perhaps assigned TRBD1 or TRBD2 (5 bases each). CDR3 size: 12 residues. CDR1 is DFQATT and CDR2 is SNEGSKA in the germline V gene (reference sequence). CDR3 region: CRSLGTRNEQFF. DNA of the CDR3: TGCAGGTCCCTCGGGACCCGCAATGAGCAGTTCTTC.

A few counts support this clonotype. J is TRBJ2-6 and V is TRBV19; D is possibly TRBD2 (6 bases). Germline values: CDR1 LNHDA, CDR2 SQIVND (reference sequence). V was clipped by 10 bases and J by 2 bases, with 27 bases between them. The CDR3 covers 19 residues. The CDR3 nucleotides are TGTGCCAAGATACCAAACCTGGCTAGCGAAGACCCTGGGGCCAACGTCCTGACTTTC. Its protein product is CAKIPNLASEDPGANVLTF.

V and J are TRBV20-1 and TRBJ2-7; 7 nucleotides match TRBD2. The V gene's germline CDR1 is DFQATT and CDR2 SNEGSKA (reference sequence). V shed 6 bases and J 3 bases; nucleotides not matched to a gene: 8. This CDR3 has 13 residues. Here the CDR3 reads CSAAAGGGYEQYF. CDR3 nucleotide sequence: TGCAGTGCCGCCGCTGGGGGGGGCTACGAGCAGTACTTC.

The chain is built from TRBV3-1 and TRBJ2-7; D is undetermined. Germline CDR1 reads LGHDT; CDR2 reads YNNKEL (reference sequence). The CDR3 covers 12 residues. Trimming pared 0 bases from V and 7 bases from J, leaving 7 bases between. This chain's CDR3 is CASSQDLGEQYF. CDR3 nucleotide sequence: TGTGCCAGCAGCCAAGATCTAGGGGAGCAGTACTTC.

The CDR3 sequence: CASSPYRRNTDTQYF. DNA for the CDR3: TGTGCCAGCAGCCCCTACAGGAGAAACACAGATACGCAGTATTTT. The V and J genes are TRBV11-2 and TRBJ2-3; possible D gene TRBD1, 5 bases. The CDR3 consists of 15 residues. Looked up from germline, CDR1 is SGHAT and CDR2 is FQNNGV. V lost 5 bases, J lost 2 bases, and 14 bases lay in between.

Concerning this clonotype: It is likely a read error, because the conserved phenylalanine at the end of the CDR3 is missing. The chain uses TRBV6-5 and TRBJ1-1; TRBD1 might be the D (5 bases). Deletions cut 7 bases from V and 3 bases from J, with 15 bases between. This CDR3 has 14 residues. Germline V gene sequence: CDR1 MNHEY, CDR2 SVGAGI. The CDR3 bases are TGTGCCAGCACCTCCCGGGGGAGGGACACTGAAGCTTTCCTT. Its translation is CASTSRGRDTEAFL.

This chain links TRBV29-1 with TRBJ1-1, with TRBD1 as a possible D gene (6 bases). Germline CDR1 and CDR2: SQVTM and ANQGSEA. This CDR3 has 12 residues. The ends were cut back, 6 bases at V and 4 bases at J, with 12 bases in the middle. Here the CDR3 reads CSVLRGGTEAFF. For the CDR3, the DNA is TGCAGCGTCCTCAGGGGAGGCACTGAAGCTTTCTTT.

The chain employs TRBV19 and TRBJ2-5; 8 bases match TRBD1. CDR3 size: 13 residues. In germline, CDR1 is LNHDA, CDR2 SQIVND (reference sequence). V was clipped by 6 bases and J by 7 bases; unmatched bases: 7. CDR3 nucleotides: TGTGCCAGTAGCGGACAGGGTCAGGGGACCCAGTACTTC. The encoded protein is CASSGQGQGTQYF.

The gene calls are TRBV5-8 and TRBJ2-3; possible D gene TRBD1, 6 bases. Germline CDR1 SGHTS, CDR2 YDEGEE. There are 15 residues in the CDR3. The germline V and J ends were trimmed by 2 bases and 1 base, with 11 bases remaining between them. The CDR3 here is CASSFQRQGTDTQYF. In DNA form, the CDR3 reads TGTGCCAGCAGCTTCCAGAGACAGGGCACAGATACGCAGTATTTT.

This chain connects TRBV30 to TRBJ1-1; no definite D call. The CDR3 has 16 amino acids. With 1 base removed from V and 1 base from J, the gap between germline ends came to 16 bases. Germline V gene data show CDR1 as GTSNPN and CDR2 as SVGIG (reference sequence). CDR3 nucleotides: TGTGCCTGGAGTGACTGGATGTTAGCGACGAACACTGAAGCTTTCTTT. Translating it yields CAWSDWMLATNTEAFF.

This clonotype was recorded once. The chain combines TRBV6-2 or TRBV6-3 with TRBJ2-7, with D perhaps TRBD1 (5 bases). Germline V gene sequence: CDR1 MNHEY, CDR2 SVGEGT. The CDR3 contains 15 residues. V was cut by 7 bases and J by 5 bases, with 21 bases left in between. The CDR3 DNA reads as TGTGCCAGCACTCCCTTGCCGGACAAAGCCCACGAGCAGTACTTC. This gives the protein CASTPLPDKAHEQYF.

The chain employs TRBV27 and TRBJ1-5; D remains unclear. The ends were cut back, 1 base at V and 7 bases at J, with 11 bases in the middle. The CDR3 sequence is 14 residues long. Germline V CDR1 and CDR2: MNHEY, SMNVEV (reference sequence). CDR3 sequence (DNA): TGTGCCAGCAGTTTATTGGGGAAGGGACAGCCCCAGCATTTT. This codes for CASSLLGKGQPQHF.